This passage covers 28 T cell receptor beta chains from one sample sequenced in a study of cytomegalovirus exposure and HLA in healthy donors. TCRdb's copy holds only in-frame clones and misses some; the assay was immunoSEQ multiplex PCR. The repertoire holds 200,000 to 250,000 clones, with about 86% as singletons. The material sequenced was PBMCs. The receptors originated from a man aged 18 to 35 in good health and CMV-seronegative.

CDR3 sequence (DNA): TGTGCCAGCAGTTCTATAATGAGCTTGGGCCTTGCTTACGAGCAGTACTTC. Amino acid sequence: CASSSIMSLGLAYEQYF. The chain employs TRBV28 and TRBJ2-7; D uncertain. This CDR3 is 17 amino acids long. Trimming removed 4 bases from V and 4 bases from J, with 23 bases in between. CDR1 is MDHEN and CDR2 is SYDVKM in the germline V gene.

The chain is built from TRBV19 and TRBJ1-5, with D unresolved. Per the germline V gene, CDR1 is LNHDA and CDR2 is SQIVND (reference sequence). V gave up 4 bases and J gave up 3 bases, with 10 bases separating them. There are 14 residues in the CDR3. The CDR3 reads CASSRERNNQPQHF. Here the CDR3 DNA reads TGTGCCAGTAGTAGGGAGAGGAACAATCAGCCCCAGCATTTT.

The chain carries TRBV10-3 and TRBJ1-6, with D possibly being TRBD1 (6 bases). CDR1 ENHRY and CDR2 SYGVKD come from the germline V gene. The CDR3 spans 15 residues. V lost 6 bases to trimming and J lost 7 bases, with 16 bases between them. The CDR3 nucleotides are TGTGCCATCAGCGTACAGGGAGGGGGAAATTCACCCCTCCACTTT. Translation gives CAISVQGGGNSPLHF.

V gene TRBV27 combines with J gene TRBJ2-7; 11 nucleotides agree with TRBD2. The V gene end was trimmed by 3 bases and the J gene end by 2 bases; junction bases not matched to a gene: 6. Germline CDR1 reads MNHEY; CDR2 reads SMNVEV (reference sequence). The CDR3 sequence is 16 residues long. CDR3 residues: CASSFSLAGGTYEQYF. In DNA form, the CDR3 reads TGTGCCAGCAGTTTCTCTCTAGCGGGAGGAACCTACGAGCAGTACTTC.

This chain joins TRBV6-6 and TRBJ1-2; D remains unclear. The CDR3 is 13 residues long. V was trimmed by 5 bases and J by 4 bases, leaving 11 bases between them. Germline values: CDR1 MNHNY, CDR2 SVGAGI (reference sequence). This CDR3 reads CASSTTVGYGYTF. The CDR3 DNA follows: TGTGCCAGCAGTACCACAGTGGGCTATGGCTACACCTTC.

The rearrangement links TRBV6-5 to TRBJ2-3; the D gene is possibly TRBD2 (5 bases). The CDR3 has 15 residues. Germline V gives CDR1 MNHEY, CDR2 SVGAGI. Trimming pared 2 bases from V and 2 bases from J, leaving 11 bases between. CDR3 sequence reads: CASSYDGVFTDTQYF. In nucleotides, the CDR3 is TGTGCCAGCAGTTACGACGGGGTCTTCACAGATACGCAGTATTTT.

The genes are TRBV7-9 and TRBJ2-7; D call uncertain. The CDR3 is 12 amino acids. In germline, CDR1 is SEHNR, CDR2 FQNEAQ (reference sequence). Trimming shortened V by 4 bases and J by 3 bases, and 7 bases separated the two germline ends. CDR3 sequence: CASSSFRYEQYF. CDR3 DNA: TGTGCCAGCAGCTCCTTTCGCTACGAGCAGTACTTC.

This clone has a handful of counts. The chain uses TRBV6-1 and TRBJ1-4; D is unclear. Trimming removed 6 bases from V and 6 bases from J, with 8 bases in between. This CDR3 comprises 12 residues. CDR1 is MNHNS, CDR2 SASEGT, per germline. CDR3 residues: CASRGVDEKLFF. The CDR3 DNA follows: TGTGCCAGCAGGGGAGTCGATGAAAAACTGTTTTTT.

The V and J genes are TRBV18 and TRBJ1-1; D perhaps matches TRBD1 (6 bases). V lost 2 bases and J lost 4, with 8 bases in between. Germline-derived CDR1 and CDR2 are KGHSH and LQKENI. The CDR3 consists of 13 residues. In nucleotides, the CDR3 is TGTGCCAGCTCACCAACAGGGTCCACTGAAGCTTTCTTT. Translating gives CASSPTGSTEAFF.

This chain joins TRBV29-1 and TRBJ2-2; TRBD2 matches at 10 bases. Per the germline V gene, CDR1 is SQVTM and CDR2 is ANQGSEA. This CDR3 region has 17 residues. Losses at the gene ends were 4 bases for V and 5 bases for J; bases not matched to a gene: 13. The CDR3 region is CSVAGLAGALSTGELFF. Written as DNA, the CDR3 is TGCAGCGTTGCGGGCCTAGCGGGGGCCCTATCGACCGGGGAGCTGTTTTTT.

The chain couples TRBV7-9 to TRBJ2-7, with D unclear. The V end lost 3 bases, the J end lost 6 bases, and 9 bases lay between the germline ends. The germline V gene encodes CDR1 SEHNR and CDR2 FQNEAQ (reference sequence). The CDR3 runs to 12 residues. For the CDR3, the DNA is TGTGCCAGCAGCTTTCAGCAGGCCGAGCAGTACTTC. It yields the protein CASSFQQAEQYF.

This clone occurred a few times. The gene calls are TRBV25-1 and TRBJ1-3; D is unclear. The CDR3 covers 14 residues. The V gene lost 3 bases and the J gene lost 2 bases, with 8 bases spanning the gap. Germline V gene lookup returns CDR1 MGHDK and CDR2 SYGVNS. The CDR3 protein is CASSDYSAGNTIYF. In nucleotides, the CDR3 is TGTGCCAGCAGTGACTACAGTGCTGGAAACACCATATATTTT.

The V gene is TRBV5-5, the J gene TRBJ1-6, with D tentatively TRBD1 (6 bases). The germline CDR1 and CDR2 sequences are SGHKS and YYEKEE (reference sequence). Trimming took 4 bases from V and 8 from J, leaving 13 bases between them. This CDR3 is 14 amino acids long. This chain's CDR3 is CASSPRGGDSPLHF. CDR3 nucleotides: TGTGCCAGCAGCCCCCGGGGGGGCGATTCACCCCTCCACTTT.

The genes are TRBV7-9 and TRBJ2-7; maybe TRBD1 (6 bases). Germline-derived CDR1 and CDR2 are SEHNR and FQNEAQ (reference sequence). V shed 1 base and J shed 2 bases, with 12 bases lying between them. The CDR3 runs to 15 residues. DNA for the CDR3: TGTGCCAGCAGCTTAGAATCGGGACATACCTACGAGCAGTACTTC. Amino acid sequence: CASSLESGHTYEQYF.

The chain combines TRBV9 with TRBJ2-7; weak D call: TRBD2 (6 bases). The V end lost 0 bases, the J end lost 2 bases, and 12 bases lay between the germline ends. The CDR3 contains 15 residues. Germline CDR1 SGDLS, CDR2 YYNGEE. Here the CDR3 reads CASSVEGGKTYEQYF. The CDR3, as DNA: TGTGCCAGCAGCGTAGAAGGCGGGAAGACCTACGAGCAGTACTTC.

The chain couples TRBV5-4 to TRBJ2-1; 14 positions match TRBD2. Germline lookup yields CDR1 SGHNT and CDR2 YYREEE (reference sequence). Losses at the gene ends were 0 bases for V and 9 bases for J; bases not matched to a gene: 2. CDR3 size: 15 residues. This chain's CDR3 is CASSLGGLAGVEQFF. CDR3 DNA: TGTGCCAGCAGCTTGGGGGGACTAGCGGGAGTTGAGCAGTTCTTC.

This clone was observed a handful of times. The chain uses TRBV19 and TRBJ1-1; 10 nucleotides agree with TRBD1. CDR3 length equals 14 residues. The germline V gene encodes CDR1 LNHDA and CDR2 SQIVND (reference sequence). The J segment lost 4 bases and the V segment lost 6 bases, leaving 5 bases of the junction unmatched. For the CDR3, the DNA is TGTGCCAGTAGGACAGGGGGCCTGGGCACTGAAGCTTTCTTT. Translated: CASRTGGLGTEAFF.

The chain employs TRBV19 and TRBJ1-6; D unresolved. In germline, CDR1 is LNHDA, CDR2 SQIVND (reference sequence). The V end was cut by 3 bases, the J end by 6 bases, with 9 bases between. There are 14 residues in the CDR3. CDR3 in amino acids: CASSMRESNSPLHF. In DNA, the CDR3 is TGTGCCAGTAGTATGAGGGAGAGTAATTCACCCCTCCACTTT.

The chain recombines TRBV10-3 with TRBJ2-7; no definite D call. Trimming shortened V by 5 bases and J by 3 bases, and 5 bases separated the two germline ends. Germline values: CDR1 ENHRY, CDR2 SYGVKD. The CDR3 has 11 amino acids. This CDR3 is CAISNNYEQYF. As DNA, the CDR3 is TGTGCCATCAGTAACAACTACGAGCAGTACTTC.

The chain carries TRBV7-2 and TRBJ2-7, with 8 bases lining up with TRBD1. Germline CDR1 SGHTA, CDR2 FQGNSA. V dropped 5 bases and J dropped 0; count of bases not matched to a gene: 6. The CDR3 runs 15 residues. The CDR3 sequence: CASSADRASSYEQYF. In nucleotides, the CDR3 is TGTGCCAGCAGCGCGGACAGGGCAAGCTCCTACGAGCAGTACTTC.

Here the CDR3 DNA reads TGCAGCGTTTCCAGGGATCCTCATCAGCCCCAGCATTTT. Amino acid sequence: CSVSRDPHQPQHF. This chain uses TRBV29-1 with TRBJ1-5; TRBD1 is a possible D gene (5 bases). Per the germline V gene, CDR1 is SQVTM and CDR2 is ANQGSEA. The V gene lost 5 bases and the J gene lost 5 bases, with 13 bases spanning the gap. The CDR3 spans 13 residues.

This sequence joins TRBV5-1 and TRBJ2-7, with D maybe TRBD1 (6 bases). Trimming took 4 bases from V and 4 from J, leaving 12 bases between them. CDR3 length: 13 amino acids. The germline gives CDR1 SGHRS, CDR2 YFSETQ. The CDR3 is CASSLGQRYEQYF. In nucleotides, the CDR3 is TGCGCCAGCAGCCTAGGACAGCGATACGAGCAGTACTTC.

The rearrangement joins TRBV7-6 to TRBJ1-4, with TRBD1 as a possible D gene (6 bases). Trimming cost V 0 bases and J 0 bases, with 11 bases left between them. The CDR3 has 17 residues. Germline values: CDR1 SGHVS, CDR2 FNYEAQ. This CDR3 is CASSLARQAPTNEKLFF. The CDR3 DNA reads TGTGCCAGCAGCTTAGCGCGACAGGCCCCAACTAATGAAAAACTGTTTTTT.

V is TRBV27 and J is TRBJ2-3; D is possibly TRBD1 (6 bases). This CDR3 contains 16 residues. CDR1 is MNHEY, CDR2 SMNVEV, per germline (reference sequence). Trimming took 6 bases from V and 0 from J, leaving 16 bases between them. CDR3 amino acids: CASSSITGISTDTQYF. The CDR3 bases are TGTGCCAGCAGCTCGATAACAGGGATCAGCACAGATACGCAGTATTTT.

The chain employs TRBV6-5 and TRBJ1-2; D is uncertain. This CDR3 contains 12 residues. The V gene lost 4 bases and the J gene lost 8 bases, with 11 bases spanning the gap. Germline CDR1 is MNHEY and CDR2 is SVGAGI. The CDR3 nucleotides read TGTGCCAGCAGTTCGGGTTCCCCCGGCTACACCTTC. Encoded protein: CASSSGSPGYTF.

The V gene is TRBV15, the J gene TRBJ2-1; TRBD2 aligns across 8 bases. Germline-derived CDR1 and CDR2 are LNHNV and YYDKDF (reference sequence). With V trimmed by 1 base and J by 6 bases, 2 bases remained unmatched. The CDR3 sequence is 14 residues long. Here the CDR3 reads CATSRGTSTNEQFF. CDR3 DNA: TGTGCCACCAGCAGAGGGACTAGCACCAATGAGCAGTTCTTC.

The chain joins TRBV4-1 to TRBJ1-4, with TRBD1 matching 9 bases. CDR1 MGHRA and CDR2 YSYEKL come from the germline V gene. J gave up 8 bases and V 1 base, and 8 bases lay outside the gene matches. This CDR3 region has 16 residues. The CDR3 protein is CASSQGGTGLVEKLFF. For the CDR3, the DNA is TGCGCCAGCAGCCAAGGAGGGACAGGGTTAGTAGAAAAACTGTTTTTT.

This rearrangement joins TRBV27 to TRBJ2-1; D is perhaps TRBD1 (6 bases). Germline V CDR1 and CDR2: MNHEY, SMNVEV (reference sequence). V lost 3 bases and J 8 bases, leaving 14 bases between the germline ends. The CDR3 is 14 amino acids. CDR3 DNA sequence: TGTGCCAGCAGTTTTAGCGCTACAGGGTATGAGCAGTTCTTC. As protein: CASSFSATGYEQFF.